This is a list of T cell receptor beta chains from one sample in a study of control samples from healthy donors and cancer patients. Profiled with immunoSEQ multiplex PCR; TCRdb holds only in-frame clones, not every one. The top ten clones hold approximately 1.5% of a sample with 200,000 to 250,000 clones, around 94% of them seen once. The sequencing sample was made of blood. These receptors were collected from a man over 45 in good health. The CDR3 runs from the conserved cysteine through the conserved F or W. The D gene is left open where the match is weak. A row's size may be missing; if present it is once, few, many or a size class.

abundance,j_gene,v_gene,d_gene,len,CDR3aa,CDR3nt
.,TRBJ1-1,TRBV18,.,13,CASSDYSTQEAFF,TGTGCCAGCTCAGACTATTCGACGCAAGAAGCTTTCTTT
.,TRBJ2-3,TRBV7-9,TRBD2,18,CASSLGASGDLSTDTQYF,TGTGCCAGCAGCCTCGGGGCTAGCGGAGACCTTAGCACAGATACGCAGTATTTT
.,TRBJ1-6,TRBV5-6,.,13,CASSLANYSPLHF,TGTGCCAGCAGCTTGGCCAACTATTCACCCCTCCACTTT
.,TRBJ1-6,TRBV10-2,TRBD1,13,CASGQGMESPLHF,TGCGCCAGCGGACAGGGAATGGAATCACCCCTCCACTTT
.,TRBJ2-1,TRBV5-1,.,14,CASSPDRSYNEQFF,TGCGCCAGCAGTCCTGACAGATCCTACAATGAGCAGTTCTTC
.,TRBJ1-4,TRBV7-6,.,15,CASSLMGGANEKLFF,TGTGCCAGCAGCTTAATGGGGGGCGCGAATGAAAAACTGTTTTTT
.,TRBJ2-1,TRBV30,.,13,CAGRPRGYNEQFF,TGTGCCGGCCGTCCCCGGGGCTACAATGAGCAGTTCTTC
.,TRBJ2-1,TRBV5-1,TRBD1,17,CASSTSGQGAWINEQFF,TGCGCCAGCAGCACGTCCGGACAGGGCGCATGGATCAATGAGCAGTTCTTC
.,TRBJ2-1,TRBV5-1,.,12,CASSLDINEQFF,TGCGCCAGCAGCTTGGATATCAATGAGCAGTTCTTC
few,TRBJ1-2,TRBV5-1,.,14,CASSSKQGSYGYTF,TGCGCCAGCAGCTCCAAACAGGGTTCCTATGGCTACACCTTC
once,TRBJ2-5,TRBV7-9,.,14,CASSFRQREETQYF,TGTGCCAGCAGCTTCCGGCAGAGGGAAGAGACCCAGTACTTC
once,TRBJ2-1,TRBV19,.,14,CASSIRSERDQQFF,TGTGCCAGTAGTATACGTAGTGAAAGGGACCAGCAGTTCTTC
.,TRBJ1-4,TRBV30,.,14,CAWNGPELNEKLFF,TGTGCCTGGAACGGTCCAGAACTTAATGAAAAACTGTTTTTT
.,TRBJ2-5,TRBV5-6,TRBD1,14,CASRRTGGEETQYF,TGTGCCAGCAGGAGGACAGGGGGTGAGGAGACCCAGTACTTC
.,TRBJ1-2,TRBV7-9,.,14,CASSLARDPYGYTF,TGTGCCAGCAGCTTAGCCAGGGATCCCTATGGCTACACCTTC
.,TRBJ2-7,TRBV7-3,.,15,CASSLMAGTAYEQYF,TGTGCCAGCAGCTTGATGGCCGGGACTGCCTACGAGCAGTACTTC
.,TRBJ1-4,TRBV15,TRBD1,17,CATSREGQVATNEKLFF,TGTGCCACCAGCAGAGAAGGACAGGTGGCAACTAATGAAAAACTGTTTTTT
.,TRBJ1-2,TRBV7-2,.,14,CASSPSGANYGYTF,TGTGCCAGCAGCCCCTCGGGGGCGAACTATGGCTACACCTTC
.,TRBJ2-1,TRBV6-4,.,13,CASSELAGVEQFF,TGTGCCAGCAGTGAACTTGCAGGCGTCGAGCAGTTCTTC
.,TRBJ1-2,TRBV3-1/TRBV3-2,TRBD1,17,CASSLESGQEVYNGYTF,TGTGCCAGCAGCCTTGAATCGGGACAGGAAGTATATAACGGCTACACCTTC